This entry describes one T cell receptor beta chain. This sample was included in a study of blood T cell repertoires in COVID-19. Trimming took 0 bases from V and 4 from J; bases not matched to a gene: 7. This CDR3 spans 18 amino acids. CDR1 and CDR2 from the germline V gene are MNHEY and SVGEGT. Sequencing was performed with immunoSEQ multiplex PCR; in TCRdb, only in-frame clones are kept and a portion is missing. This sample yields around 67,000 clones, of which around 88% are seen a single time; roughly 18% belongs to the top ten. Specimen: peripheral blood. This chain joins TRBV6-2 or TRBV6-3 and TRBJ2-4; 12 bases map to TRBD2. The origin of this receptor is a woman of 80 years or more with acute or convalescent COVID-19. The CDR3 coding sequence is TGTGCCAGCAGTTACTCCACGACTAGCGGGAGTGCGAAAAACATTCAGTACTTC. Translating it yields CASSYSTTSGSAKNIQYF.